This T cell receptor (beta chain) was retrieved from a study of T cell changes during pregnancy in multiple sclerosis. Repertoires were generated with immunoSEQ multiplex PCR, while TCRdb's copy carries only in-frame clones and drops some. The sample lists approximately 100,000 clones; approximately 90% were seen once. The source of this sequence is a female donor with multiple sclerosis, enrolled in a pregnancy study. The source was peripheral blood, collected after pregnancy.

The CDR3 is CASSYSPGSDTGELFF. The DNA of the CDR3 is TGTGCCAGCAGTTACTCGCCGGGGTCTGACACCGGGGAGCTGTTTTTT. The genes are TRBV6-6 and TRBJ2-2, with a possible D match to TRBD2 (5 bases). Germline CDR1 reads MNHNY; CDR2 reads SVGAGI (reference sequence). CDR3 length: 16 amino acids. V was clipped by 0 bases and J by 3 bases, with 11 bases between them.